This T cell receptor (beta chain) emerged from a study of cytomegalovirus exposure and HLA in healthy donors. 13 Jbeta primers and 60 Vbeta primers were used for the PCR. The repertoire was sequenced with immunoSEQ multiplex PCR; TCRdb's copy has only in-frame clones and lacks some. The sample consists of about 90,000 clones, around 64% of them appearing once. Trimming at V came to 6 bases and at J to 7 bases, leaving 7 bases not matched to a gene. Germline values: CDR1 MDHEN, CDR2 SYDVKM. The CDR3 consists of 13 residues. This clone was picked up a small number of times. Sequencing input: PBMCs. The TCR comes from a man aged 30-40 years in good health and CMV-seronegative. The chain joins TRBV28 to TRBJ2-3; 7 nucleotides line up with TRBD1. CDR3 DNA sequence: TGTGCCAGCAGGACAGGGATCATGTATACGCAGTATTTT. Translation gives CASRTGIMYTQYF.